The 20 T cell receptor beta chains presented below share a single source sample, sequenced in a study of patients and donors after allogeneic stem cell transplantation. Using its own MiXCR run on the RT-PCR reads, TCRdb lists one record per CDR3 protein. This table holds around 29,000 distinct CDR3 sequences, around 35% found once. Sequencing was carried out using blood, either unsorted or a sorted T cell fraction (not recorded which). Receptors were obtained from a human donor who was either an allogeneic HSCT recipient or a stem cell or donor lymphocyte infusion donor (not recorded which). It is not recorded whose cells these are; they may come from a transplant donor.

This clonotype was counted a few times. The chain is built from TRBV20-1 and TRBJ2-3, with 10 bases aligning to TRBD1. Germline CDR1 and CDR2: DFQATT and SNEGSKA (reference sequence). The CDR3 length is 13 residues. V shed 5 bases and J 4 bases; nucleotides not matched to a gene: 3. The CDR3 DNA reads TGCAGTGCTCGGACAGGGGGACCAGATACGCAGTATTTT. Translation: CSARTGGPDTQYF.

The chain combines TRBV10-3 with TRBJ1-1; no reliable D call. Per the germline V gene, CDR1 is ENHRY and CDR2 is SYGVKD. This CDR3 is 11 amino acids long. Deletions cut 7 bases from V and 1 base from J, with 4 bases between. The CDR3, as DNA: TGTGCCATCACGGAGAACACTGAAGCTTTCTTT. Its translation is CAITENTEAFF.

This chain connects TRBV20-1 to TRBJ2-1; no firm D call. With 0 bases removed from V and 5 bases from J, the gap between germline ends came to 14 bases. CDR1 and CDR2 from the germline V gene are DFQATT and SNEGSKA (reference sequence). CDR3 size: 15 residues. The CDR3 is CSARDAVVPDNEQFF. CDR3 nucleotide sequence: TGCAGTGCTAGAGACGCAGTCGTTCCGGACAATGAGCAGTTCTTC.

This clonotype has only a few counts. The V and J genes are TRBV5-1 and TRBJ1-2; 12 bases fit TRBD1. The CDR3 sequence is 15 residues long. Germline CDR1 reads SGHRS; CDR2 reads YFSETQ. The ends lost 4 bases at V and 9 bases at J; junction bases unmatched: 10. CDR3 nucleotide sequence: TGCGCCAGCAGCGACACCGGGACAGGGGGCTTTAGCTACACCTTC. Protein: CASSDTGTGGFSYTF.

The chain has TRBV5-1 and TRBJ1-1; D not resolved. V lost 9 bases and J 6 bases, leaving 18 bases between the germline ends. Germline-derived CDR1 and CDR2 are SGHRS and YFSETQ. The CDR3 is 13 amino acids. This CDR3 is CATGKEYGSEAFF. DNA of the CDR3: TGCGCCACCGGGAAGGAGTATGGCTCTGAAGCTTTCTTT.

The gene calls are TRBV30 and TRBJ1-1; possibly TRBD1 for D (6 bases). Trimming took off 0 bases at V and 4 bases at J, with 9 bases between the two ends. Germline V CDR1 and CDR2: GTSNPN, SVGIG (reference sequence). The CDR3 consists of 13 residues. The CDR3 is CAWSVRGTTEAFF. The CDR3 DNA follows: TGTGCCTGGAGTGTAAGGGGGACCACTGAAGCTTTCTTT.

This clonotype turned up a few times. This chain connects TRBV15 to TRBJ1-6; no clear D gene. V was pared by 3 bases and J by 8 bases, with 14 bases between. This CDR3 region has 15 residues. Germline CDR1 is LNHNV and CDR2 is YYDKDF (reference sequence). The CDR3 sequence: CATSSSLRPDSPLHF. For the CDR3, the DNA is TGTGCCACCAGCAGTTCCCTACGGCCAGATTCACCCCTCCACTTT. Looking up the rest from reference TRBV15 and TRBJ1-6 gives the full variable domain: DAMVIQNPRYQVTQFGKPVTLSCSQTLNHNVMYWYQQKSSQAPKLLFHYYDKDFNNEADTPDNFQSRRPNTSFCFLDIRSPGLGDTAMYLCATSSSLRPDSPLHFGNGTRLTVT.

This clonotype showed up just a few times. The V gene is TRBV20-1, the J gene TRBJ1-5; D uncertain. Germline CDR1 DFQATT, CDR2 SNEGSKA (reference sequence). The CDR3 has 12 amino acids. Trimming took 4 bases from V and 4 from J, leaving 8 bases between them. CDR3 residues: CSAKGPNQPQHF. The CDR3 DNA sequence: TGCAGTGCTAAAGGACCGAATCAGCCCCAGCATTTT.

The rearrangement joins TRBV5-1 to TRBJ1-1; D gene uncertain. CDR1 is SGHRS, CDR2 YFSETQ, per germline. Trimming shortened V by 4 bases and J by 4 bases, and 17 bases separated the two germline ends. There are 15 residues in the CDR3. The CDR3 nucleotides are TGCGCCAGCAGCGGACGGGGTTTATCGGGCACTGAAGCTTTCTTT. Translated, it gives CASSGRGLSGTEAFF.

J is TRBJ1-2 and V is TRBV12-3 or TRBV12-4; TRBD1 agrees at 9 bases. The junction had 6 bases not matched to a gene; V was cut back by 6 bases and J by 4 bases. The CDR3 consists of 14 residues. The CDR3 protein is CASRNTGGSYGYTF. The CDR3 DNA follows: TGTGCCAGCAGAAATACAGGGGGCTCCTATGGCTACACCTTC.

J is TRBJ2-1 and V is TRBV20-1; weak D call: TRBD1 (5 bases). The germline gives CDR1 DFQATT, CDR2 SNEGSKA (reference sequence). This CDR3 is built from 13 residues. The chain's CDR3 is CSPRKGLNHEQFF. DNA for the CDR3: TGCAGCCCACGTAAGGGGCTAAACCATGAGCAGTTCTTC.

The V call is TRBV4-2, the J call TRBJ2-3; D is tentatively TRBD1 or TRBD2 (5 bases each). Germline CDR1 LGHNA, CDR2 YNFKEQ. The V end was cut by 3 bases, the J end by 6 bases, with 22 bases between. The CDR3 extends over 17 amino acids. The CDR3 reads CASSQSRAGRYSDTQYF. CDR3 DNA sequence: TGTGCCAGCAGCCAGAGCCGGGCAGGGAGATATTCCGATACGCAGTATTTT.

The J gene is TRBJ1-1, the V gene TRBV20-1; no definite D call. V lost 3 bases and J 4 bases, leaving 18 bases between the germline ends. CDR1 and CDR2 from the germline V gene are DFQATT and SNEGSKA (reference sequence). The CDR3 loop spans 15 amino acids. CDR3 in amino acids: CSASSWGGAGTEAFF. DNA for the CDR3: TGCAGTGCTAGTTCTTGGGGAGGTGCGGGCACTGAAGCTTTCTTT.

The rearrangement links TRBV6-6 to TRBJ1-1; 9 bases map to TRBD1. The V segment lost 7 bases and the J segment 4 bases; nucleotides outside the gene matches: 7. The germline V gene encodes CDR1 MNHNY and CDR2 SVGAGI (reference sequence). This CDR3 contains 14 residues. DNA for the CDR3: TGTGCCAGCAACTACGGACAGGGGAGCACTGAAGCTTTCTTT. Translating gives CASNYGQGSTEAFF.

The chain's CDR3 is CASSLGGYSPLHF. The CDR3 bases are TGTGCCAGCAGCCTGGGGGGATATTCACCCCTCCACTTT. This chain connects TRBV11-2 to TRBJ1-6; tentatively, D is TRBD1 (5 bases). Germline CDR1 SGHAT, CDR2 FQNNGV. CDR3 length equals 13 residues. With 5 bases removed from V and 8 bases from J, the gap between germline ends came to 10 bases.

This clonotype was recorded once. CDR3 in DNA: TGTGCCAGCATTCACAGGGGGAGCTCCTACGAGCAGTACTTC. It is translated as CASIHRGSSYEQYF. This chain joins TRBV28 and TRBJ2-7; 8 nucleotides align to TRBD1. CDR3 length: 14 amino acids. After removal of 7 bases from V and 0 bases from J, the junction contained 5 bases not matched to a gene. The germline V gene encodes CDR1 MDHEN and CDR2 SYDVKM.

This clonotype occurred a few times. V gene TRBV12-3 or TRBV12-4 combines with J gene TRBJ2-3, with D maybe TRBD2 (6 bases). V was shortened by 4 bases and J by 3 bases, with 11 bases between the two germline ends. The CDR3 spans 14 residues. CDR3 sequence (DNA): TGTGCCAGCAGTTCCCGGGGAGGAACAGATACGCAGTATTTT. This translates into CASSSRGGTDTQYF.

The CDR3 spells CASSYDSRSLYGYTF. The CDR3 bases are TGTGCCAGCAGCTATGACAGTCGCTCCCTATATGGCTACACCTTC. The genes are TRBV7-8 and TRBJ1-2; D possibly corresponds to TRBD1 (5 bases). V was trimmed by 4 bases and J by 5 bases, leaving 17 bases between them. CDR3 length: 15 amino acids. Germline CDR1 and CDR2: SGHVS and FQNEAQ. The whole variable domain, remainder taken from reference TRBV7-8 and TRBJ1-2, is GAGVSQSPRYKVAKRGQDVALRCDPISGHVSLFWYQQALGQGPEFLTYFQNEAQLDKSGLPSDRFFAERPEGSVSTLKIQRTQQEDSAVYLCASSYDSRSLYGYTFGSGTRLTVV.

This chain joins TRBV20-1 and TRBJ2-4, with 11 bases identical to TRBD2. V trimming: 1 base; J trimming: 8 bases; junction bases outside the gene matches: 7. CDR3 length: 15 residues. CDR1 and CDR2 (germline): DFQATT, SNEGSKA (reference sequence). The CDR3 loop is CSARGLAGSEYIQYF. CDR3 nucleotide sequence: TGCAGTGCTAGAGGACTAGCGGGATCCGAGTACATTCAGTACTTC.

The chain uses TRBV20-1 and TRBJ1-6; TRBD1 agrees at 10 bases. The CDR3 runs to 13 residues. The germline V gene encodes CDR1 DFQATT and CDR2 SNEGSKA (reference sequence). With V trimmed by 3 bases and J by 10 bases, 3 bases remained unmatched. DNA for the CDR3: TGCAGTGCTAGGGGGACAGGGGTCTCACCCCTCCACTTT. Its protein is CSARGTGVSPLHF.